These T cell receptor beta chains were read from a single sample in a study of cytomegalovirus exposure and HLA in healthy donors. The protocol was immunoSEQ multiplex PCR, while the TCRdb copy is restricted to in-frame clones and leaves out a portion. The sample yields some 130,000 clones, 84% seen once. Sequenced material: PBMCs. The receptors originated from a man in his fifties in good health and CMV-seronegative. CDR3s include the opening cysteine and the closing phenylalanine or tryptophan. The D gene is left open where the match is weak. Clone size, where shown, is once, few, many, or a class for clones that have expanded.

TRBV6-6,TRBJ2-2,NA,NA,TGTGCCAGCACCACTGTAGATCCCGGGGAGCTGTTTTTT,CASTTVDPGELFF
TRBV5-4,TRBJ2-6,once,NA,TGTGCCAGCAGCCGACAAAGCTCTGGGGCCAACGTCCTGACTTTC,CASSRQSSGANVLTF
TRBV6-1,TRBJ1-1,NA,TRBD1,TGTGCCAGCAGTGAAGAGGACAGGGTCACTGAAGCTTTCTTT,CASSEEDRVTEAFF
TRBV4-3,TRBJ1-3,NA,NA,TGCGCCAGCAGCCAAGATCATCGCGGGACGGCTGGAAACACCATATATTTT,CASSQDHRGTAGNTIYF
TRBV15,TRBJ2-7,NA,TRBD1,TGTGCCACCAGCATTACGCTCGGACAGGGTCGGTACGAGCAGTACTTC,CATSITLGQGRYEQYF
TRBV6-5,TRBJ2-7,NA,NA,TGTGCCAGCAGTCCCGGGGGTACAACCTACGAGCAGTACTTC,CASSPGGTTYEQYF
TRBV30,TRBJ1-2,once,NA,TGTGCCTGGAGTGACAGTGCTAACTATGGCTACACCTTC,CAWSDSANYGYTF
TRBV9,TRBJ1-2,NA,TRBD1,TGTGCCAGCAGCGTAGCTCGTCAGGGGGACGTGTACACCTTC,CASSVARQGDVYTF
TRBV5-1,TRBJ1-1,NA,TRBD1,TGCGCCAGCAGAGACAGGGGGGGTGAAGCTTTCTTT,CASRDRGGEAFF
TRBV5-4,TRBJ1-2,NA,NA,TGTGCCAGCAGCATGGACAGCCGCTATGGCTACACCTTC,CASSMDSRYGYTF
TRBV4-1,TRBJ1-5,NA,NA,TGCGCCAGCAGCTTCCGACAGAACTTAAATCAGCCCCAGCATTTT,CASSFRQNLNQPQHF
TRBV14,TRBJ1-2,NA,NA,TGTGCCAGCAGATACTACGGACAGTTCTATGGCTACACCTTC,CASRYYGQFYGYTF
TRBV9,TRBJ2-1,NA,TRBD2,TGTGCCAGCAGCGTAGCTAGCGGGGTCTCCTACAATGAGCAGTTCTTC,CASSVASGVSYNEQFF
TRBV19,TRBJ1-6,NA,NA,TGTGCCAGTAGCGACAAAAATAATTCACCCCTCCACTTT,CASSDKNNSPLHF
TRBV30,TRBJ2-7,NA,TRBD1,TGTGCCTGGAGTCTCGGACAGGGGGCGAACGAGCAGTACTTC,CAWSLGQGANEQYF
TRBV28,TRBJ1-5,few,TRBD1,TGTGCCAGCAGTCCCGGGACAGGGACCGATCAGCCCCAGCATTTT,CASSPGTGTDQPQHF
TRBV6-6,TRBJ1-2,NA,NA,TGTGCCAGCAGTTACTCTTTCTCAGAAGGCTACACCTTC,CASSYSFSEGYTF
TRBV7-2,TRBJ1-4,NA,TRBD1,TGTGCCAGCAGCCGACAAAGACAGGGAGGTCGTAATGAAAAACTGTTTTTT,CASSRQRQGGRNEKLFF
TRBV6-5,TRBJ1-6,NA,NA,TGTGCCAGCAGTTACTCGGTCCAGTATAATTCACCCCTCCACTTT,CASSYSVQYNSPLHF
TRBV6-5,TRBJ1-2,NA,TRBD1,TGTGCCAGCAGTTACTCGGACAGGGACGGCTACACCTTC,CASSYSDRDGYTF
TRBV5-6,TRBJ1-3,NA,NA,TGTGCCAGCAGCTTGGCGCGAGGTTTTCTCTCTGGAAACACCATATATTTT,CASSLARGFLSGNTIYF
TRBV7-8,TRBJ2-5,NA,NA,TGTGCCAGCAGCTTAGTAAGCGTCCCCTTCCAAGAGACCCAGTACTTC,CASSLVSVPFQETQYF
TRBV11-1,TRBJ1-3,NA,NA,TGTGCCAGCAGCTTAGGACGGACTTCGAGTGGAAACACCATATATTTT,CASSLGRTSSGNTIYF
TRBV6-1,TRBJ2-5,once,NA,TGTGCCAGCAGTCCTAGGTGGGTTCAAGAGACCCAGTACTTC,CASSPRWVQETQYF
TRBV5-8,TRBJ1-2,NA,TRBD1,TGTGCCAGCAGCACGACGGGACAGGCCTGGTTAGCTAACTATGGCTACACCTTC,CASSTTGQAWLANYGYTF
TRBV18,TRBJ2-7,few,TRBD1,TGTGCCAGCTCACCTCTTGGGGGACAGGGCTCCTACGAGCAGTACTTC,CASSPLGGQGSYEQYF
TRBV11-2,TRBJ1-1,NA,TRBD1,TGTGCCAGCAGCCCTGACAGGGGTTGGACTGAAGCTTTCTTT,CASSPDRGWTEAFF
TRBV5-5,TRBJ2-5,once,NA,TGTGCCAGCAGCCCAGACATCCCCCAAGAGACCCAGTACTTC,CASSPDIPQETQYF